A selection of T cell receptor beta chains follows, all from one sample in a study of brain T cells in children with intractable seizures. TCRdb's copy holds only in-frame clones and misses some; the assay was immunoSEQ multiplex PCR. In the table there are about 2,500 clones, 65% to 85% of which are singletons. This specimen consisted of resected brain tissue, obtained at surgery. The receptors originated from a boy under two years old with hemimegalencephaly and intractable seizures. CDR3s include the opening cysteine and the closing phenylalanine or tryptophan. The D gene is left open where the match is weak. The listing skips clone size in some rows; elsewhere it reads once, few, many or a size class.

>TRBJ2-1|TRBV7-9|.|TRBD2
TGTGCCAGCAGCCCAAGGACTAGCGGGAGATATGAGCAGTTCTTC
CASSPRTSGRYEQFF
>TRBJ1-5|TRBV5-1|.|TRBD1
TGCGCCAGCAGCTTTCACAGGGGGCGACAACCCGATAGCAATCAGCCCCAGCATTTT
CASSFHRGRQPDSNQPQHF
>TRBJ2-7|TRBV5-1|.|.
TGCGCCAGCAGTTTCACACTCCTTGGGCAGTACTTC
CASSFTLLGQYF
>TRBJ1-2|TRBV24-1|.|.
TGTGCCACCAGTGGCGGTTCTAACTATGGCTACACCTTC
CATSGGSNYGYTF
>TRBJ2-2|TRBV9|once|.
TGTGCCAGCAGCGTGGAGTTGCCGGGGACCGGGGAGCTGTTTTTT
CASSVELPGTGELFF
>TRBJ2-7|TRBV3-1/TRBV3-2|.|.
TGTGCCAGCGCTAAGGATCTCTCCTACGAGCAGTACTTC
CASAKDLSYEQYF
>TRBJ2-4|TRBV7-2|.|TRBD1
TGTGCCAGCAGCGCGACAGGGGGGAACATTCAGTACTTC
CASSATGGNIQYF
>TRBJ2-7|TRBV29-1|large|.
TGCAGCGTTGAGGAAGACTACGAGCAGTACTTC
CSVEEDYEQYF
>TRBJ2-2|TRBV15|.|.
TGTGCCACCAGCAGAGCAGGGGAGAACACCGGGGAGCTGTTTTTT
CATSRAGENTGELFF
>TRBJ2-3|TRBV28|.|TRBD2
TGTGCCAGCAGTACCGGGACTAGCGGGAGCACAGATACGCAGTATTTT
CASSTGTSGSTDTQYF
>TRBJ1-2|TRBV6-6|.|.
TGTGCCAGCAGTTACTCTGAGGGGGGCTATGGCTACACCTTC
CASSYSEGGYGYTF
>TRBJ2-7|TRBV7-2|few|TRBD2
TGTGCCAGCAGCGGGACTAGCGGCTACGAGCAGTACTTC
CASSGTSGYEQYF
>TRBJ2-1|TRBV30|.|.
TGTGCCGGGGGGCCTGGGTCTAGAGCGTTCACCTACAATGAGCAGTTCTTC
CAGGPGSRAFTYNEQFF
>TRBJ1-1|TRBV30|.|.
TGTGCCTGGAGTTCTTCTCCGAACACTGAAGCTTTCTTT
CAWSSSPNTEAFF
>TRBJ2-2|TRBV30|.|TRBD1
TGTGCCTGGTCCTTCGACAGGGCTCACGGGGAGCTGTTTTTT
CAWSFDRAHGELFF
>TRBJ2-3|TRBV5-1|.|.
TGCGCCAGCAGCTTTACAAAAATCACACTTGCAGATACGCAGTATTTT
CASSFTKITLADTQYF
>TRBJ1-2|TRBV6-1|.|TRBD1
TGTGCCAGCAGTGAAGTGGGGACAGGGGCCTATGGCTACACCTTC
CASSEVGTGAYGYTF
>TRBJ2-7|TRBV4-1|.|.
TGCGCCAGCAGCCATACCCTCGTGCATTACGAGCAGTACTTC
CASSHTLVHYEQYF
>TRBJ2-1|TRBV27|.|TRBD2
TGTGCCAGCAGTTCCCTAGCGGAGGGGAATGAGCAGTTCTTC
CASSSLAEGNEQFF
>TRBJ1-1|TRBV25-1|once|.
TGTGCCAGCAGTGAGGGGGGACGGATGAACACTGAAGCTTTCTTT
CASSEGGRMNTEAFF
>TRBJ1-3|TRBV7-2|few|.
TGTGCCAGCAGCTTATGGGGGAGCTCTGGAAACACCATATATTTT
CASSLWGSSGNTIYF
>TRBJ2-2|TRBV5-4|.|.
TGTGCCAGCAGCTTGGTTTATGGGAACACCGGGGAGCTGTTTTTT
CASSLVYGNTGELFF
>TRBJ2-7|TRBV7-9|.|.
TGTGCCAGCAGCGCCTGGGGGACCGGGACTCCCTCAGGCTACGAGCAGTACTTC
CASSAWGTGTPSGYEQYF
>TRBJ2-7|TRBV11-2|.|.
TGTGCCAGCAGCTTAGGCAGTTCCTACGAGCAGTACTTC
CASSLGSSYEQYF
>TRBJ2-7|TRBV19|once|.
TGTGCCAGTAGTAAGGAGGGCAGGGGCTCCTACGAGCAGTACTTC
CASSKEGRGSYEQYF
>TRBJ1-2|TRBV6-2/TRBV6-3|few|TRBD1
TGTGCCAGCAGCCTGACGGACAGGGACTATGGCTACACCTTC
CASSLTDRDYGYTF
>TRBJ2-3|TRBV9|.|TRBD2
TGTGCCAGCAGCGTGGGGACTAGCGGGACGAACACAGATACGCAGTATTTT
CASSVGTSGTNTDTQYF
>TRBJ1-1|TRBV11-1|large|TRBD1
TGTGCCAGCAGCCTAGACAGGGGGAACACTGAAGCTTTCTTT
CASSLDRGNTEAFF
>TRBJ1-2|TRBV15|.|TRBD1
TGTGCCACCAGCAATGACAGGGGAGGCTATGGCTACACCTTC
CATSNDRGGYGYTF
>TRBJ1-2|TRBV19|once|.
TGTGCCAGTAGTATCGTGTCAGGGGATGGCTACACCTTC
CASSIVSGDGYTF
>TRBJ2-1|TRBV2|.|TRBD1
TGTGCCAGCAACAACAGGGGGCCCTACAATGAGCAGTTCTTC
CASNNRGPYNEQFF
>TRBJ2-5|TRBV27|.|TRBD1
TGTGCCAGCAGTTTTGCCGGGACAGGGGGCGAGACCCAGTACTTC
CASSFAGTGGETQYF
>TRBJ2-7|TRBV28|.|TRBD1
TGTGCCAGCAGACCCCGACAGGGTTTGCCCTACGAGCAGTACTTC
CASRPRQGLPYEQYF
>TRBJ2-7|TRBV4-1|once|.
TGCGCCAGCAGCCAAAGGACAGATTCCCCCTACGAGCAGTACTTC
CASSQRTDSPYEQYF
>TRBJ2-3|TRBV6-4|.|TRBD1
TGTGCCAGCAGTGACTCGACAGGGGCAGATACGCAGTATTTT
CASSDSTGADTQYF
>TRBJ1-2|TRBV6-5|.|.
TGTGCCACCCGTCTGGGGAGGCCTAACTATGGCTACACCTTC
CATRLGRPNYGYTF
>TRBJ2-3|TRBV5-1|.|TRBD2
TGCGCCAGCAGCCTATTACTAGCGGGAGTCACAGATACGCAGTATTTT
CASSLLLAGVTDTQYF
>TRBJ2-3|TRBV7-9|.|.
TGTGCCAGCAGCTTTACGGACAGCACAGATACGCAGTATTTT
CASSFTDSTDTQYF
>TRBJ1-2|TRBV5-5|few|.
TGTGCCAGCAGCTTGGTGGACGGAGGCTATGGCTACACCTTC
CASSLVDGGYGYTF